These T cell receptor beta chains were read from a single sample in a study of T cell responses to AZD1222 COVID-19 vaccine. Profiled with immunoSEQ multiplex PCR; TCRdb holds only in-frame clones, not every one. The sample consists of 66,000 or so clones, less than 90% of them appearing once. Sequenced material: peripheral blood, taken on day 0 of AZD1222 vaccination. Receptors were obtained from an adult in good health. Both conserved end residues are part of each CDR3. A D gene is named only where the DNA matches it firmly. A row's size may be missing; if present it is once, few, many or a size class.

CDR3 DNA	CDR3 protein	D gene	V gene	clone size	J gene
TGTGCCAGCAGCCTCCTGGGGTTGGCGGTTCCTAGCACAGATACGCAGTATTTT	CASSLLGLAVPSTDTQYF	.	TRBV7-8	.	TRBJ2-3
TGTGCCAGCAGACCCGTCCTCAGGGATTTCTATGGCTACACCTTC	CASRPVLRDFYGYTF	.	TRBV6-6	.	TRBJ1-2
TGCGCCAGCAGCTGGGCTAATGGACAGGGGGCATACGAGCAGTACTTC	CASSWANGQGAYEQYF	TRBD1	TRBV5-1	.	TRBJ2-7
TGCGCCAGCAGCGTGACAGGGGGCACCGAGCAGTACTTC	CASSVTGGTEQYF	TRBD1	TRBV5-1	.	TRBJ2-7
TGTGCCAGCAGCTTAGACTTGCGGGGGGGCGGTTTGCAGTTCTTC	CASSLDLRGGGLQFF	TRBD2	TRBV7-2	.	TRBJ2-1
TGTGCCAGCAGCCAAGGTAGGAGCGGAGAATACAATGAGCAGTTCTTC	CASSQGRSGEYNEQFF	.	TRBV4-2	.	TRBJ2-1
TGTGCCAGCTCACCGGGAGGGGTCATAGCCAAAAACATTCAGTACTTC	CASSPGGVIAKNIQYF	TRBD2	TRBV18	once	TRBJ2-4
TGTGCCAGCAGCCCCCCAGGGGGCGGAATCACAGATACGCAGTATTTT	CASSPPGGGITDTQYF	TRBD1	TRBV5-4	.	TRBJ2-3
TGTGCCAGTAGTATCCCCCGGGACAGAAAAACAGATACGCAGTATTTT	CASSIPRDRKTDTQYF	TRBD1	TRBV19	.	TRBJ2-3
TGTGCCAGCGGGTTGGGGGAAGCTGGAAACACCATATATTTT	CASGLGEAGNTIYF	.	TRBV5-5	.	TRBJ1-3
TGTGCCAGCAGCTTATATCGACAGGGCTACAATGAGCAGTTCTTC	CASSLYRQGYNEQFF	TRBD1	TRBV7-2	.	TRBJ2-1
TGTGCCAGCAGCTCCCGCAGGGCGAACACTGAAGCTTTCTTT	CASSSRRANTEAFF	.	TRBV7-9	.	TRBJ1-1
TGTGCCAGCAGTTTATCGTCCAGGGGTACCTACGAGCAGTACTTC	CASSLSSRGTYEQYF	.	TRBV27	.	TRBJ2-7
TGTGCCAGCAGCCATAGCGGGACCGCCTCCTACGAGCAGTACTTC	CASSHSGTASYEQYF	TRBD2	TRBV5-4	.	TRBJ2-7
TGTGCCAGTAGTCCGAGGGACAGGGGGCGTGTCAACGAGCAGTACTTC	CASSPRDRGRVNEQYF	TRBD1	TRBV19	.	TRBJ2-7
TGTGCCACGGGAGTTAGCACAGATACGCAGTATTTT	CATGVSTDTQYF	.	TRBV10-3	.	TRBJ2-3
TGTGCCAGCAGCCAAGATCGCCCTGGGGCCAACGTCCTGACTTTC	CASSQDRPGANVLTF	.	TRBV3-1/TRBV3-2	.	TRBJ2-6
TGTGCCAGCAGAACCCCGGGGGGGAGCACCGGGGAGCTGTTTTTT	CASRTPGGSTGELFF	TRBD2	TRBV28	.	TRBJ2-2
TGTGCCACCAGCAAGGACAGGCCCTTAGGATACAATGAGCAGTTCTTC	CATSKDRPLGYNEQFF	TRBD1	TRBV15	.	TRBJ2-1
TGTGCCAGCAGTCCCTGGGACAGAAGCAATCAGCCCCAGCATTTT	CASSPWDRSNQPQHF	TRBD1	TRBV27	.	TRBJ1-5
TGCGCCAGCAGCCAAGAGGGGGGTCGCGAGCAGTACTTC	CASSQEGGREQYF	.	TRBV4-1	.	TRBJ2-7
TGTGCCAGCAGCTCCCTAGGACAAGGTTCCTACGAGCAGTACTTC	CASSSLGQGSYEQYF	.	TRBV7-2	.	TRBJ2-7
TGTGCCAGCAGTTTAGGCAAGAGTTTGACCCAGTACTTC	CASSLGKSLTQYF	.	TRBV12-3/TRBV12-4	.	TRBJ2-5
TGTGCCAGCAGCGCCCTCGGGGGGATTAATGAAAAACTGTTTTTT	CASSALGGINEKLFF	.	TRBV9	.	TRBJ1-4
TGTGCCACCAGCAACAAGGGACGTTTAACCTACGAGCAGTACTTC	CATSNKGRLTYEQYF	.	TRBV15	.	TRBJ2-7
TGTGCCAGCAGTCTCCTCGGCAGCGGGAGCTCCTACAATGAGCAGTTCTTC	CASSLLGSGSSYNEQFF	TRBD2	TRBV27	.	TRBJ2-1
TGTGCCAGCAGTTCAGACGGTGATTATGGCTACACCTTC	CASSSDGDYGYTF	.	TRBV28	.	TRBJ1-2
TGTGCCAGTCATAATCCTGGGACGGACACTGAAGCTTTCTTT	CASHNPGTDTEAFF	.	TRBV5-5	once	TRBJ1-1
TGTGCCACCAGTGATTCTACGCGGGACTGGATTTCCAATGAGCAGTTCTTC	CATSDSTRDWISNEQFF	.	TRBV24-1	.	TRBJ2-1
TGTGCCAGCAGCCCCGGGACAGGGGGGTTAACTGAAGCTTTCTTT	CASSPGTGGLTEAFF	TRBD1	TRBV28	.	TRBJ1-1
TGTGCCAGCAGCGAAACAGGGGAAGGGGGTGGTTACTATGGCTACACCTTC	CASSETGEGGGYYGYTF	TRBD1	TRBV5-6	.	TRBJ1-2
TGTGCCAGCAAGGGCCCGGGGTTCAACTATGGCTACACCTTC	CASKGPGFNYGYTF	.	TRBV27	.	TRBJ1-2
TGTGCCAGCAGTGAGTGGACAGGGAGCGGGGGGCGACCCTACGAGCAGTACTTC	CASSEWTGSGGRPYEQYF	.	TRBV6-1	.	TRBJ2-7
TGTGCCAGCAGTGAAAGCGGGGCCACAGATACGCAGTATTTT	CASSESGATDTQYF	TRBD2	TRBV6-4	few	TRBJ2-3
TGTGCCAGCAGCCCCCCCAGGGAAGGTGAAGCTTTCTTT	CASSPPREGEAFF	.	TRBV5-4	.	TRBJ1-1
TGTGCCAGCAGCTTAGGATCCTCTCGACAGGGGAGGCCTGAAGCTTTCTTT	CASSLGSSRQGRPEAFF	TRBD1	TRBV7-9	.	TRBJ1-1
TGTGCCAGCAGCCTGGTGGGGTTAGCGGGATATGGCGAGCAGTACTTC	CASSLVGLAGYGEQYF	TRBD2	TRBV5-4	.	TRBJ2-7
TGTGCCAGCAGTGAAGTTAGCGGGAACTCCTACGAGCAGTACTTC	CASSEVSGNSYEQYF	TRBD2	TRBV2	.	TRBJ2-7
TGTGCCAGTACTACGGACCGTCCCACAGATACGCAGTATTTT	CASTTDRPTDTQYF	.	TRBV19	.	TRBJ2-3
TGTGCCACCAGCAGAGATCGGGCAACTGGAAACACCATATATTTT	CATSRDRATGNTIYF	.	TRBV15	.	TRBJ1-3
TGTGCCAGCAGCTTGGACAGGGGTTGGTACGAGCAGTACTTC	CASSLDRGWYEQYF	TRBD1	TRBV5-5	.	TRBJ2-7
TGTGCCAGCAGTTACGTGGGGGTGGGGGCAGAGACCCAGTACTTC	CASSYVGVGAETQYF	.	TRBV6-6	.	TRBJ2-5
TGTGCCAGCAGCCCCACCGGGTCTCCTCGGGGTAATTCACTCCTCCACTTT	CASSPTGSPRGNSLLHF	.	TRBV11-2	.	TRBJ1-6
TGTGCCAGCAGGGACAGCTCCAATTCACCCCTCCACTTT	CASRDSSNSPLHF	.	TRBV6-4	.	TRBJ1-6
TGTGCCAGCAGTTTTAGCGGGAACACCGGGGAGCTGTTTTTT	CASSFSGNTGELFF	.	TRBV28	.	TRBJ2-2
TGCGCCAGCAGCCAAAGCCACCGGGGGGCCCCGAGGAGGTTTGAGCAGTTCTTC	CASSQSHRGAPRRFEQFF	.	TRBV4-1	.	TRBJ2-1